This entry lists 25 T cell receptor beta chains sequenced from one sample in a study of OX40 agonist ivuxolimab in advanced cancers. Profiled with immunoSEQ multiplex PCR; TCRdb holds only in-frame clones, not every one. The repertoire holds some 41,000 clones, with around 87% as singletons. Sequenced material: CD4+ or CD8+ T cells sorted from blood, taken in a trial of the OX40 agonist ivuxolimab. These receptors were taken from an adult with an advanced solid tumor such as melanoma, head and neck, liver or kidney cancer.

Written as DNA, the CDR3 is TGTGCCAGTAGTGCGAGCTACTACGAGCAGTACTTC. Residues: CASSASYYEQYF. This rearrangement joins TRBV19 to TRBJ2-7; D remains ambiguous. The CDR3 is 12 residues long. V dropped 5 bases and J dropped 3 bases, with 8 bases sitting between them. Germline CDR1 and CDR2: LNHDA and SQIVND (reference sequence).

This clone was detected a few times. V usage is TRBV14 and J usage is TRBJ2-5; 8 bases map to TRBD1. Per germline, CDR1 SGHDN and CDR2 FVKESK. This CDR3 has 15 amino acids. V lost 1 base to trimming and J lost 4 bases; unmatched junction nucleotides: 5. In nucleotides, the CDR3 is TGTGCCAGCAGCCAAGGACAGGGGCCGGGAGAGACCCAGTACTTC. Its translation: CASSQGQGPGETQYF.

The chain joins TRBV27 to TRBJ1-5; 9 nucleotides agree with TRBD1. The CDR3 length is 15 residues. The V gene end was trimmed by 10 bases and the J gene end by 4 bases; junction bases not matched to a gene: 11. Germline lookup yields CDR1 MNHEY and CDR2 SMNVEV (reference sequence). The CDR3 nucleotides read TGTGCCACCCCCCCGCCCGGACAGGGGAATCAGCCCCAGCATTTT. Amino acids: CATPPPGQGNQPQHF.

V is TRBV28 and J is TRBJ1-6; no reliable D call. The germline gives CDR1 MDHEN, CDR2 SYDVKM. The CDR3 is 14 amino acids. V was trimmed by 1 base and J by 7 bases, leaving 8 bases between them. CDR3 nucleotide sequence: TGTGCCAGCAGTTTATCGGCCAGGAATTCACCCCTCCACTTT. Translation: CASSLSARNSPLHF. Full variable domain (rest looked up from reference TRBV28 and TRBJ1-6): DVKVTQSSRYLVKRTGEKVFLECVQDMDHENMFWYRQDPGLGLRLIYFSYDVKMKEKGDIPEGYSVSREKKERFSLILESASTNQTSMYLCASSLSARNSPLHFGNGTRLTVT.

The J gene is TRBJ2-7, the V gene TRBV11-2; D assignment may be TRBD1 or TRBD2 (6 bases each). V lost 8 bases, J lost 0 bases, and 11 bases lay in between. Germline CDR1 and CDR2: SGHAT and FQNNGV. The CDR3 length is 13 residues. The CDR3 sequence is CASRGRSSYEQYF. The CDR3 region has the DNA TGTGCCAGCCGGGGGCGGAGCTCCTACGAGCAGTACTTC.

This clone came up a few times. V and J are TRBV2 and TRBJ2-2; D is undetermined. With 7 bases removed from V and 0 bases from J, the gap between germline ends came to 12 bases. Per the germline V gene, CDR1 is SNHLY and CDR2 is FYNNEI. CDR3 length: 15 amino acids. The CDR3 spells CASIVDTSNTGELFF. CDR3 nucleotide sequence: TGTGCCAGCATTGTAGATACCTCGAACACCGGGGAGCTGTTTTTT.

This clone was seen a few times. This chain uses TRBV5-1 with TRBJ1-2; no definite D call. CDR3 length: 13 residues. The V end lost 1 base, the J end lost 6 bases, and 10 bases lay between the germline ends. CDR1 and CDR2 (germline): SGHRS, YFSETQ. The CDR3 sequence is CASSLPGNDGYTF. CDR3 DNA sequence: TGCGCCAGCAGCTTGCCTGGGAATGATGGCTACACCTTC.

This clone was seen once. CDR3 DNA: TGTGCCAGCAGCTTGGCGAGCGGGATTAGCACAGATACGCAGTATTTT. Its protein is CASSLASGISTDTQYF. V is TRBV5-4 and J is TRBJ2-3; 7 bases match TRBD2. Germline V CDR1 and CDR2: SGHNT, YYREEE (reference sequence). Trimming removed 0 bases from V and 0 bases from J; junction bases left unmatched: 4. This CDR3 has 16 residues.

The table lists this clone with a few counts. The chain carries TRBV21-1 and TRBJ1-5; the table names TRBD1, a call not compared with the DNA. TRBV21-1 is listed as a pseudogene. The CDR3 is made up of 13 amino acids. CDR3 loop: CASSYDRNQPQHF. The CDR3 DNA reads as TGTGCCAGCAGCTACGACAGGAATCAGCCCCAGCATTTT.

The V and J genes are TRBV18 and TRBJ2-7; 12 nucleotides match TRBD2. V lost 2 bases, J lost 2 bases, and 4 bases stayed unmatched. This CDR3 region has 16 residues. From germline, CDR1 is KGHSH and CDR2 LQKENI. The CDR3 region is CASSPVLAGGTYEQYF. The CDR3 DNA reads TGTGCCAGCTCACCAGTGCTAGCGGGGGGGACCTACGAGCAGTACTTC.

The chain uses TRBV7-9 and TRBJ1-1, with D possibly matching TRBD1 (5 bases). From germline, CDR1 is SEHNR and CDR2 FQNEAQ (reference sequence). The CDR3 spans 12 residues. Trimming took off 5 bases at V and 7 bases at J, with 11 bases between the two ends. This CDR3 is CASSGTGGEAFF. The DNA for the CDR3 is TGTGCCAGCAGCGGGACGGGGGGTGAAGCTTTCTTT.

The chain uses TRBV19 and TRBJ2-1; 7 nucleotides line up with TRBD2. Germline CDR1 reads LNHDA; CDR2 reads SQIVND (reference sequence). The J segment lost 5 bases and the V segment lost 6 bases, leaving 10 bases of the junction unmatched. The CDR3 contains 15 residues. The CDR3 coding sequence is TGTGCCAGTAGGAATCCGGGACTAAACGACAATGAGCAGTTCTTC. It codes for CASRNPGLNDNEQFF.

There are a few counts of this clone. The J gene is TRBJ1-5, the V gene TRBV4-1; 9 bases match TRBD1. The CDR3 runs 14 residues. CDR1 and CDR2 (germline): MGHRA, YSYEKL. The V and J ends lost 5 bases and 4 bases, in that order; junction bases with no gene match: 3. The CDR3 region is CASSVDRGNQPQHF. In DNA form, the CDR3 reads TGCGCCAGCAGCGTGGACAGGGGAAATCAGCCCCAGCATTTT.

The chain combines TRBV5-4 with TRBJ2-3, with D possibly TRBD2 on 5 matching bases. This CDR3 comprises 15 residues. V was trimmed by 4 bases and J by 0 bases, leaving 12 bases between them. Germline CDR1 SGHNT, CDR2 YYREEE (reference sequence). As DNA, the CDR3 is TGTGCCAGCAGCATGAGCGGAACTAGCACAGATACGCAGTATTTT. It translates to CASSMSGTSTDTQYF.

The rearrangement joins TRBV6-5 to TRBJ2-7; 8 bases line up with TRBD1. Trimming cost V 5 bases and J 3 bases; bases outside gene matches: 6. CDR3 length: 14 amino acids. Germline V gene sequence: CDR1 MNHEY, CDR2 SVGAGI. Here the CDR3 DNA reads TGTGCCAGCAGTCCGGGACAGGCAGGCTACGAGCAGTACTTC. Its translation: CASSPGQAGYEQYF.

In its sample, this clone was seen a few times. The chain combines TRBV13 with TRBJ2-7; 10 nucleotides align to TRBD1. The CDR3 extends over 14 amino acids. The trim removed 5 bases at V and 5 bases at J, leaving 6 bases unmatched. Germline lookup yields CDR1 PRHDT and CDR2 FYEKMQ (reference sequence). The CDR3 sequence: CASSRETGGNEQYF. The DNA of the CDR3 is TGTGCCAGCAGCCGGGAGACAGGGGGCAACGAGCAGTACTTC.

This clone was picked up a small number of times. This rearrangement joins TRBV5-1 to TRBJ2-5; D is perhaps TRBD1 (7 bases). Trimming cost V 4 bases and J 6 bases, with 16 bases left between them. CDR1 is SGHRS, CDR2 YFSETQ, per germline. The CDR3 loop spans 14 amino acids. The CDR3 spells CASSPGQEGKTQYF. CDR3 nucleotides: TGCGCCAGCAGCCCCGGACAGGAGGGAAAGACCCAGTACTTC.

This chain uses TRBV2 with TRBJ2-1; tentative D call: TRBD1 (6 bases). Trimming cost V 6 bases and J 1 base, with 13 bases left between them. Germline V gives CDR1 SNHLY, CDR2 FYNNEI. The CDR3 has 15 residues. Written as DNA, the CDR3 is TGTGCCAGCAGGATGGACAGAGGATCCTACAATGAGCAGTTCTTC. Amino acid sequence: CASRMDRGSYNEQFF.

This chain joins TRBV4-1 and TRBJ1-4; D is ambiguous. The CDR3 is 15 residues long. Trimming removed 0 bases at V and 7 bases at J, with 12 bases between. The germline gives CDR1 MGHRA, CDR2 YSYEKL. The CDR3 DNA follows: TGCGCCAGCAGCCAAGATAGTTGGCAGCCTGAAAAACTGTTTTTT. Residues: CASSQDSWQPEKLFF.

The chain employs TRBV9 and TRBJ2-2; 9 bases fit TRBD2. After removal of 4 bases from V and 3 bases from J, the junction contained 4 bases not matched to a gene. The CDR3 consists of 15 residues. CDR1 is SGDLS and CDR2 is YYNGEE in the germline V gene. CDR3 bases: TGTGCCAGCAGCCAAAGCGGGAGGTACACCGGGGAGCTGTTTTTT. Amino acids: CASSQSGRYTGELFF.

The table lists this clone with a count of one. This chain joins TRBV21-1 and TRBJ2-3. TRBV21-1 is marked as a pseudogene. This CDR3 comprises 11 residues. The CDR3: CASSSEDTQYF. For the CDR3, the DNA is TGTGCCAGCTCTTCGGAAGATACGCAGTATTTT.

The CDR3 region is CASREAWYGLWEQYF. The CDR3, as DNA: TGTGCCAGCAGGGAGGCCTGGTACGGGCTGTGGGAGCAGTACTTC. This chain joins TRBV6-1 and TRBJ2-7, with a tentative D call TRBD2 (5 bases). The V gene's germline CDR1 is MNHNS and CDR2 SASEGT. V dropped 6 bases and J dropped 7 bases, with 22 bases sitting between them. The CDR3 is 15 residues long.

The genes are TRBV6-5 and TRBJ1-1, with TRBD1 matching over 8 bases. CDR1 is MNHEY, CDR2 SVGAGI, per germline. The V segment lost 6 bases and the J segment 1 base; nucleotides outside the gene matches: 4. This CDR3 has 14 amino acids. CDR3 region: CASRTGTGNTEAFF. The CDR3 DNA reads TGTGCCAGCAGGACCGGGACAGGGAACACTGAAGCTTTCTTT.

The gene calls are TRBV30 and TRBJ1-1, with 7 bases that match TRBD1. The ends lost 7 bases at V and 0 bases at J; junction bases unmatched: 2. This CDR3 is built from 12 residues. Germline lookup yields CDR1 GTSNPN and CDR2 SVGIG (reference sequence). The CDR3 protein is CASQGLNTEAFF. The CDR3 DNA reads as TGTGCCTCACAGGGGTTGAACACTGAAGCTTTCTTT.

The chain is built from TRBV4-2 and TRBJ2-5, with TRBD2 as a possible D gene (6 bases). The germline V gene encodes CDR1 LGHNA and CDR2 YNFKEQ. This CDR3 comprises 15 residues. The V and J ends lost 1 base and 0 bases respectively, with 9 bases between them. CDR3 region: CASSQVSGNQETQYF. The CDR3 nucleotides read TGTGCCAGCAGCCAAGTTAGCGGCAACCAAGAGACCCAGTACTTC.